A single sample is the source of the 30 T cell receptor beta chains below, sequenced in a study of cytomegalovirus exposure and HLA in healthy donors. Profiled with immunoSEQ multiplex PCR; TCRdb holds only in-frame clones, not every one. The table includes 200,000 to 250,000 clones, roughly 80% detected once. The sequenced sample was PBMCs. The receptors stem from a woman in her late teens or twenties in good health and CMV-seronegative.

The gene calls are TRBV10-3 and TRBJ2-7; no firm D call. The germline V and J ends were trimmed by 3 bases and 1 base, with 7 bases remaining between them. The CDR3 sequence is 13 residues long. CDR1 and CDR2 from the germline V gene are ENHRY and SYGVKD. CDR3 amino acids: CAISDLRSYEQYF. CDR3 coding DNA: TGTGCCATCAGTGATTTGCGGTCCTACGAGCAGTACTTC.

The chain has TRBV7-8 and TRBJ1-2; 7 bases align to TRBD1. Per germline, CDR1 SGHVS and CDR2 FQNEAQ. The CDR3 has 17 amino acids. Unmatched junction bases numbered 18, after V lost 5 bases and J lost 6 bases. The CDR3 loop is CASSVTHLKQGRHGYTF. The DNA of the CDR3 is TGTGCCAGCAGCGTAACGCACTTAAAACAGGGGAGGCATGGCTACACCTTC.

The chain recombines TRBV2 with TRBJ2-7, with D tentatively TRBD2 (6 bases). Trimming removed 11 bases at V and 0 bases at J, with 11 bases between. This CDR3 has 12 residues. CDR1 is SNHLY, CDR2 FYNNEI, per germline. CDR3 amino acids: CACGTLSYEQYF. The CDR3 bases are TGTGCCTGCGGGACCCTCTCCTACGAGCAGTACTTC.

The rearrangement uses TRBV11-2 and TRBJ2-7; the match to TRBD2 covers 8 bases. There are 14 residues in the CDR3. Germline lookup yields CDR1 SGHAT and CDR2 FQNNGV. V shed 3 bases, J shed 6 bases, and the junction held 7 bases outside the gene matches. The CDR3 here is CASSFRRGASEQYF. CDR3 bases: TGTGCCAGCAGCTTTCGGCGGGGGGCATCCGAGCAGTACTTC.

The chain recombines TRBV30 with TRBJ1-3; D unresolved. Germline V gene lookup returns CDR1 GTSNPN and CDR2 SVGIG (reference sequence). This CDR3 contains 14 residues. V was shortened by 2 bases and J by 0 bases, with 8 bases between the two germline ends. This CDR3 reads CAWSKRSSGNTIYF. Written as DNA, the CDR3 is TGTGCCTGGAGTAAGCGGTCCTCTGGAAACACCATATATTTT.

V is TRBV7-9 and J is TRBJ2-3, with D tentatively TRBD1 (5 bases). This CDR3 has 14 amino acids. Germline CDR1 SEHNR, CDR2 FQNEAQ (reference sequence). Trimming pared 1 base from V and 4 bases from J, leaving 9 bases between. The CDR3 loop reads CASSLGRVADTQYF. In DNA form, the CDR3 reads TGTGCCAGCAGCTTAGGCAGGGTGGCAGATACGCAGTATTTT.

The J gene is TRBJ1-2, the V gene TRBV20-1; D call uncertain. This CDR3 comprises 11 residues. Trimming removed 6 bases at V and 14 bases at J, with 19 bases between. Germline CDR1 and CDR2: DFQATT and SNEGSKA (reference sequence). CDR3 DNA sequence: TGCAGTGCGGCGTCGGTAAATCCCTTAACCTTC. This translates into CSAASVNPLTF.

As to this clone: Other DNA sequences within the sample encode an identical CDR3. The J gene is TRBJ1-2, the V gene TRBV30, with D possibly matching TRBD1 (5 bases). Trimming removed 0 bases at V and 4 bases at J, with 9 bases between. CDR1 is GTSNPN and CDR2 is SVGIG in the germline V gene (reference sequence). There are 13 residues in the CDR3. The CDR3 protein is CAWSVRGGYGYTF. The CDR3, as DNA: TGTGCCTGGAGTGTAAGGGGAGGCTATGGCTACACCTTC.

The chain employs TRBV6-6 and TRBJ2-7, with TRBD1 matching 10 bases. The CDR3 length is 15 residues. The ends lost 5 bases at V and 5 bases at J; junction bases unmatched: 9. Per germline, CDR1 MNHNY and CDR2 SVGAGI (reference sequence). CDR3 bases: TGTGCCAGCAGTCCCGGACAGGGGGGATCCCACGAGCAGTACTTC. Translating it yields CASSPGQGGSHEQYF.

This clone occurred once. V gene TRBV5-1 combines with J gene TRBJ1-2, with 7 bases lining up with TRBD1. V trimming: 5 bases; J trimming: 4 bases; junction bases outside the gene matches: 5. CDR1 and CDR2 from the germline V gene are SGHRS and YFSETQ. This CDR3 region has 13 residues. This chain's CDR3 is CASRPRDSYGYTF. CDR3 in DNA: TGCGCCAGCAGACCCAGGGACAGCTATGGCTACACCTTC.

The CDR3 DNA sequence: TGTGCCACCAGCCACAGGGGGCTCAACTATGGCTACACCTTC. Translating it yields CATSHRGLNYGYTF. V and J are TRBV15 and TRBJ1-2, with 9 positions matching TRBD1. Trimming removed 5 bases from V and 2 bases from J; junction bases left unmatched: 3. The CDR3 has 14 residues. CDR1 is LNHNV and CDR2 is YYDKDF in the germline V gene (reference sequence).

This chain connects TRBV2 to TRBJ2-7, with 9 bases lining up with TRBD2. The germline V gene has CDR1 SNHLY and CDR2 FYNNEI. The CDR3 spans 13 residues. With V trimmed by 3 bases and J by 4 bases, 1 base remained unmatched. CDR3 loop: CASSEREGYEQYF. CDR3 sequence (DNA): TGTGCCAGCAGTGAGCGGGAGGGTTACGAGCAGTACTTC.

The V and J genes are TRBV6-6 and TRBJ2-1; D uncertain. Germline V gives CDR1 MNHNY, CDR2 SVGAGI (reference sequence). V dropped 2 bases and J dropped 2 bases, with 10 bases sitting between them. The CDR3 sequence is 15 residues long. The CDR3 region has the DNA TGTGCCAGCAGTTACGGGCAGGCACCCTACAATGAGCAGTTCTTC. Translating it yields CASSYGQAPYNEQFF.

The CDR3 here is CARRDMNYGYTF. The CDR3 bases are TGCGCCAGGAGGGACATGAACTATGGCTACACCTTC. The J gene is TRBJ1-2, the V gene TRBV5-1, with D perhaps TRBD1 (6 bases). From germline, CDR1 is SGHRS and CDR2 YFSETQ. CDR3 length: 12 amino acids. V gave up 8 bases and J gave up 2 bases, with 10 bases separating them.

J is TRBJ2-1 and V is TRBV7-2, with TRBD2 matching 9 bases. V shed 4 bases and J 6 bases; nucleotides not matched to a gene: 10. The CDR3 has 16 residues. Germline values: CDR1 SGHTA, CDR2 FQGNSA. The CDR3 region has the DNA TGTGCCAGCAGCTCTCCCTTAGCGGGAGTGAGCAATGAGCAGTTCTTC. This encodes CASSSPLAGVSNEQFF.

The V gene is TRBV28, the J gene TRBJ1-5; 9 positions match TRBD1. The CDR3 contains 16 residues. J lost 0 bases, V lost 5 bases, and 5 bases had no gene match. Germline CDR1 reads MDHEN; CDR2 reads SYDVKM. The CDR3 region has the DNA TGTGCCAGCAGTGGGGGGACAGGGTATAGCAATCAGCCCCAGCATTTT. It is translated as CASSGGTGYSNQPQHF.

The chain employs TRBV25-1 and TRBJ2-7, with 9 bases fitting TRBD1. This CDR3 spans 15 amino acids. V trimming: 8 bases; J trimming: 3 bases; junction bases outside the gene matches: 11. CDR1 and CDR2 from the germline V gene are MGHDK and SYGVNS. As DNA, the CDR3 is TGTGCCAGCGGGAAGGGACAGGGCCCATTCTACGAGCAGTACTTC. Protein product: CASGKGQGPFYEQYF.

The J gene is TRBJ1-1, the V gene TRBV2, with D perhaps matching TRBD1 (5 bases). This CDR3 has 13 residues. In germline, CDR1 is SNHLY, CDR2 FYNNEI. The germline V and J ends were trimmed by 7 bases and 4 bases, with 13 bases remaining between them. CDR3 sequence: CASIRGRGTEAFF. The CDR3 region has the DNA TGTGCCAGCATAAGGGGTCGGGGCACTGAAGCTTTCTTT. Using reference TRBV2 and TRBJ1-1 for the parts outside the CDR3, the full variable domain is EPEVTQTPSHQVTQMGQEVILRCVPISNHLYFYWYRQILGQKVEFLVSFYNNEISEKSEIFDDQFSVERPDGSNFTLKIRSTKLEDSAMYFCASIRGRGTEAFFGQGTRLTVV.

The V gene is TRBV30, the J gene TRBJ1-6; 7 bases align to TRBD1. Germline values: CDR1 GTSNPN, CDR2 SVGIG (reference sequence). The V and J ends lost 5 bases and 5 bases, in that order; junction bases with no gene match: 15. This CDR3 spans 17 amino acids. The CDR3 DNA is TGTGCCTGGTTAGACAGGGTCCAACCGCTTCATAATTCACCCCTCCACTTT. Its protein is CAWLDRVQPLHNSPLHF.

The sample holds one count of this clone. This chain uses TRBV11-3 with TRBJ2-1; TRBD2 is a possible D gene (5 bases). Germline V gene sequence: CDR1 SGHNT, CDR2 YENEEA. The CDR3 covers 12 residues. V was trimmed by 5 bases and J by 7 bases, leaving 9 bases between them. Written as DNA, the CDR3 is TGTGCCAGCAGCCCATCGGGGAATGAGCAGTTCTTC. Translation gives CASSPSGNEQFF.

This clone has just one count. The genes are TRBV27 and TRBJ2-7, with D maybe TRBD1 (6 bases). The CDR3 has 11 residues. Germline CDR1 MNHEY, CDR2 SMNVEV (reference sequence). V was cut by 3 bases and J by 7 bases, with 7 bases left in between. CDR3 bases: TGTGCCAGCAGTTTGGGGGCTGAGCAGTACTTC. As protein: CASSLGAEQYF.

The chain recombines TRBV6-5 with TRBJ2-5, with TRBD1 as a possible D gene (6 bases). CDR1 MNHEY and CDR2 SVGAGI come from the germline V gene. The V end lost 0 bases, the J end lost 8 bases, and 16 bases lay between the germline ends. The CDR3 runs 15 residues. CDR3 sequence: CASSYSVLNRETQYF. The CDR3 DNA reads TGTGCCAGCAGTTACTCTGTCTTAAACAGGGAAACCCAGTACTTC.

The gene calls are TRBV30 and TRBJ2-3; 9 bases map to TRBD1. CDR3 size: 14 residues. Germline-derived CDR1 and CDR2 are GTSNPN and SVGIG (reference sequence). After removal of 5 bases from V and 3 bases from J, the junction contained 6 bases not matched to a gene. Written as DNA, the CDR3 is TGTGCCTGGGCGGACAGGGGAGGGACAGATACGCAGTATTTT. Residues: CAWADRGGTDTQYF.

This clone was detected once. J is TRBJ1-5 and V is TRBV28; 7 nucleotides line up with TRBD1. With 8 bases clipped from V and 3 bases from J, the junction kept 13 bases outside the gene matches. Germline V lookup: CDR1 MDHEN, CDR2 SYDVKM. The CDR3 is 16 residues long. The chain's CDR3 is CASFTLRQGFNQPQHF. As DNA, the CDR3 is TGTGCCAGCTTTACCTTGAGACAGGGATTCAATCAGCCCCAGCATTTT. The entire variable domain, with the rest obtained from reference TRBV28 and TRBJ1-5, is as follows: DVKVTQSSRYLVKRTGEKVFLECVQDMDHENMFWYRQDPGLGLRLIYFSYDVKMKEKGDIPEGYSVSREKKERFSLILESASTNQTSMYLCASFTLRQGFNQPQHFGDGTRLSIL.

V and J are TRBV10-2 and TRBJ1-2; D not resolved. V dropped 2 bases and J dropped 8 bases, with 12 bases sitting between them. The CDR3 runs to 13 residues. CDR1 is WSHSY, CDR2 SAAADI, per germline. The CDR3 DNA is TGCGCCAGCAGTGAGAGGATTGCGGGGGGCTACACCTTC. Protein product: CASSERIAGGYTF.

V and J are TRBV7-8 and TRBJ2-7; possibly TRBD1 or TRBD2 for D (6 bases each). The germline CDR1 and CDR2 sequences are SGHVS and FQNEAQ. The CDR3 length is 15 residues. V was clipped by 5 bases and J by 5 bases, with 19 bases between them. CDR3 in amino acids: CASSRGQGSVDEQYF. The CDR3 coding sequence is TGTGCCAGCAGCCGGGGGCAGGGGAGTGTCGACGAGCAGTACTTC. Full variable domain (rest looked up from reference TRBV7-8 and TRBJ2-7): GAGVSQSPRYKVAKRGQDVALRCDPISGHVSLFWYQQALGQGPEFLTYFQNEAQLDKSGLPSDRFFAERPEGSVSTLKIQRTQQEDSAVYLCASSRGQGSVDEQYFGPGTRLTVT.

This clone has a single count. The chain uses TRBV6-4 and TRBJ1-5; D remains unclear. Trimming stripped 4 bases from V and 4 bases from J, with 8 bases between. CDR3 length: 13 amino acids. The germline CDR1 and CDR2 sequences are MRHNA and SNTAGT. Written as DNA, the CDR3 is TGTGCCAGCAGTGCGGACCGAAATCAGCCCCAGCATTTT. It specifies CASSADRNQPQHF.

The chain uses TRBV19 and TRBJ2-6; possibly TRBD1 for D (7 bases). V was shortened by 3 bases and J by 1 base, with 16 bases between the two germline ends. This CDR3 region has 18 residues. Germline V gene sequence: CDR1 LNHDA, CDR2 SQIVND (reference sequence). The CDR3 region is CASSMRRAGGSGANVLTF. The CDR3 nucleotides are TGTGCCAGTAGTATGAGGAGGGCAGGGGGATCTGGGGCCAACGTCCTGACTTTC.

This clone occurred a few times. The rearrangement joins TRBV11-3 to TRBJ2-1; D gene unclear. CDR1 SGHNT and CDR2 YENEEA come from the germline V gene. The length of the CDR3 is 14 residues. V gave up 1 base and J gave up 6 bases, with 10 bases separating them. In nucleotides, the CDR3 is TGTGCCAGCAGCTTAGGGGATCTCGGCAATGAGCAGTTCTTC. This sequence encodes CASSLGDLGNEQFF.

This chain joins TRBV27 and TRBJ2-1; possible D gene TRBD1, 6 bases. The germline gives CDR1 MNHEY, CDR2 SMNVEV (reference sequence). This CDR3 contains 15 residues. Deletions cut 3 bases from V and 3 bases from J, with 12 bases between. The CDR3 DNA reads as TGTGCCAGCAGTTTGGTAGGGGACAACTACAATGAGCAGTTCTTC. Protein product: CASSLVGDNYNEQFF.